This T cell receptor beta chain was identified in a study of blood T cell repertoires in COVID-19. Study as a whole: Material from acute and convalescent COVID-19 was sourced from the United States, Italy and Spain. T cells, B-cell-depleted T cells, or PBMCs supplied cDNA or gDNA.

This clone was picked up a small number of times. This CDR3 has 16 residues. Germline CDR1 is SGHRS and CDR2 is YFSETQ. After removal of 0 bases from V and 6 bases from J, the junction contained 6 bases not matched to a gene. Only in-frame clones appear in the TCRdb table, and some are missing; sequencing was by immunoSEQ multiplex PCR. The sample carries 150,000 to 200,000 clones, approximately 86% recorded once. Sequenced input: peripheral blood. The chain joins TRBV5-1 to TRBJ2-1; TRBD2 agrees at 10 bases. The sequence was collected from a man between 65 and 85 years old with active or convalescent COVID-19. The DNA of the CDR3 is TGCGCCAGCAGCTTGGGAATAGCGGGAGGAGTCAATGAGCAGTTCTTC. Translated: CASSLGIAGGVNEQFF.